This T cell receptor (beta chain) stems from a study of CD8 T cells in Susac syndrome. Random hexamers were used to reverse transcribe about 0.5 to 1 ug of RNA. MiXCR, applied by TCRdb to the immunoSEQ multiplex PCR reads, yields one record per CDR3 protein. The top ten clones hold 0.5% to 0.6% of a sample with some 52,000 distinct CDR3 sequences, just over 90% of them seen once. Trimming at V came to 0 bases and at J to 4 bases, leaving 5 bases not matched to a gene. CDR1 is LGHDT and CDR2 is YNNKEL in the germline V gene (reference sequence). The CDR3 spans 16 residues. Peripheral blood CD8+ and CD4+ T cells were profiled by TCR beta sequencing.

Sequenced sample: CD8+ T cells from PBMCs. This chain uses TRBV3-1 with TRBJ2-7, with 11 bases fitting TRBD1. This TCR came from a human donor with multiple sclerosis. In DNA, the CDR3 is TGTGCCAGCAGCCAAGATGGGACAGGGGGTTTTTACGAGCAGTACTTC. This sequence encodes CASSQDGTGGFYEQYF.